This T cell receptor beta chain originates from a study of response to subunit inactivated influenza vaccine. This clonotype was counted a few times. As yet, its antigen is unknown. TCRdb recomputed calls from the RT-PCR reads with MiXCR, one row per CDR3 protein. The sample comprises about 700,000 distinct CDR3 sequences, less than 15% of which are singletons, and roughly 7.2% rests with the top ten. Study-wide results and caveats: Researchers suggested that each seasonal influenza vaccination recruits few new T cells.

The source of this sequence is a man in his forties or fifties who received an inactivated influenza vaccine. The sequencing here drew on PBMCs from blood, taken 14 to 15 days before vaccination.

In DNA, the CDR3 is TGCAGCGGAGGGGGAAGCACCGGGGAGCTGTTTTTT. Translation gives CSGGGSTGELFF. The genes are TRBV29-1 and TRBJ2-2; the D gene is possibly TRBD1 (6 bases). The V end was cut by 7 bases, the J end by 4 bases, with 10 bases between. Germline loops: CDR1 SQVTM, CDR2 ANQGSEA. The CDR3 has 12 residues.